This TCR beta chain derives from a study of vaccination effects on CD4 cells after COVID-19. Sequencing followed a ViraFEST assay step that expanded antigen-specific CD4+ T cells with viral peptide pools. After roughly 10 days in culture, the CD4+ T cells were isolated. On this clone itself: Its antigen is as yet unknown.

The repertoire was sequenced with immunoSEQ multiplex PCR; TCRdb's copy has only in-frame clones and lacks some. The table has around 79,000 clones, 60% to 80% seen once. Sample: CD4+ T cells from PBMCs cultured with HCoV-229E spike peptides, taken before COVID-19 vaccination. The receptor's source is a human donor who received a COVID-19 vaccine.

Here the CDR3 DNA reads TGTGCCAGCACCGGTATGGCACATACCTACGAGCAGTACGTC. As protein: CASTGMAHTYEQYV. The rearrangement links TRBV28 to TRBJ2-7, with no clear D. Trimming took 7 bases from V and 2 from J, leaving 15 bases between them. CDR1 and CDR2 from the germline V gene are MDHEN and SYDVKM. The CDR3 totals 14 residues.